Shown below are 4 T cell receptor beta chains from a single sample sequenced in a study of OX40 agonist ivuxolimab in advanced cancers. The protocol used for the library was the immunoSEQ multiplex PCR assay. Here the immuneACCESS table is served through TCRdb, limited to in-frame sequences with V and J called. Missing clones are a known gap in these copies; in checked studies unresolved V genes cover under half, and the rest lacks a known reason. Recorded for this sample are 20,000 to 25,000 clones; 88% of them occurred a single time. Around 10% of the sample lies in the top ten. Specimen: CD4+ or CD8+ T cells sorted from blood, collected in a trial of the OX40 agonist ivuxolimab. The receptors were sampled from an adult with an advanced solid tumor such as melanoma, head and neck, liver or kidney cancer.

V and J are TRBV14 and TRBJ1-1; D is unresolved. The CDR3 length is 17 residues. V lost 0 bases to trimming and J lost 1 base, with 15 bases between them. Per germline, CDR1 SGHDN and CDR2 FVKESK. CDR3 nucleotides: TGTGCCAGCAGCCAAGATCCCGTCGGGGAAGAGAACACTGAAGCTTTCTTT. It specifies CASSQDPVGEENTEAFF.

In DNA form, the CDR3 reads TGTGCCAGCAGCGAAGGGGGACTCCCATCCTACGAGCAGTACTTC. It is translated as CASSEGGLPSYEQYF. V gene TRBV9 combines with J gene TRBJ2-7; D assignment may be TRBD1 or TRBD2 (6 bases each). The CDR3 sequence is 15 residues long. With 3 bases removed from V and 1 base from J, the gap between germline ends came to 14 bases. Germline loops: CDR1 SGDLS, CDR2 YYNGEE.

This sequence joins TRBV5-5 and TRBJ2-1, with TRBD2 identical over 8 bases. Losses at the gene ends were 0 bases for V and 4 bases for J; bases not matched to a gene: 3. Germline CDR1 is SGHKS and CDR2 is YYEKEE (reference sequence). This CDR3 has 15 amino acids. The CDR3 DNA reads as TGTGCCAGCAGCTTGGAGAGACTAGCGTACAATGAGCAGTTCTTC. This encodes CASSLERLAYNEQFF.

The genes are TRBV29-1 and TRBJ2-5; 11 bases agree with TRBD2. From germline, CDR1 is SQVTM and CDR2 ANQGSEA. The V segment lost 4 bases and the J segment 2 bases; nucleotides outside the gene matches: 12. CDR3 length: 17 amino acids. The CDR3 spells CSVAVGLADHIQETQYF. The CDR3 region has the DNA TGCAGCGTTGCGGTGGGACTAGCGGATCACATACAAGAGACCCAGTACTTC.